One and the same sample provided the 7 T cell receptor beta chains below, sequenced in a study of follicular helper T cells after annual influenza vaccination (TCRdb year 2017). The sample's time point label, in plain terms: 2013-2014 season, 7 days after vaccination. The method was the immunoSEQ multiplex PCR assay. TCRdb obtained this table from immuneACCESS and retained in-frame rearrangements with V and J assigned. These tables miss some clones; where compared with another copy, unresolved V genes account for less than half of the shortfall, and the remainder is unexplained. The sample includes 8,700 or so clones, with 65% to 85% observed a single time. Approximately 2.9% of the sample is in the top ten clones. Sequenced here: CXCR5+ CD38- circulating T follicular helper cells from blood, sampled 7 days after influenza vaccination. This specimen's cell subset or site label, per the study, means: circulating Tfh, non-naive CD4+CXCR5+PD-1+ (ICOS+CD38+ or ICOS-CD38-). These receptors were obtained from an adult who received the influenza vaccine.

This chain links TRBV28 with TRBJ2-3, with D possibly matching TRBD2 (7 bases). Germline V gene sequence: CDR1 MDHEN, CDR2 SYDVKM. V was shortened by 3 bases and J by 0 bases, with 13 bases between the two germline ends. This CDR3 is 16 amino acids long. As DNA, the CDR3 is TGTGCCAGCAGTTTCCCCTGGGGGGGCAGCACAGATACGCAGTATTTT. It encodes CASSFPWGGSTDTQYF.

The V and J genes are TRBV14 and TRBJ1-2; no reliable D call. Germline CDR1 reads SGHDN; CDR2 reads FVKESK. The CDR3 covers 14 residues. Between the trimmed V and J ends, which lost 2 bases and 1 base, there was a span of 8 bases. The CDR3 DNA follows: TGTGCCAGCAGCCAAAATAGCCGTAACTATGGCTACACCTTC. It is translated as CASSQNSRNYGYTF.

CDR3 sequence: CASSRNPGQETQYF. The CDR3 DNA is TGTGCCAGCAGCCGGAACCCGGGCCAAGAGACCCAGTACTTC. V gene TRBV5-6 combines with J gene TRBJ2-5; D is uncertain. Trimming left V 4 bases short and J 1 base short, with 11 bases between. From germline, CDR1 is SGHDT and CDR2 YYEEEE. The length of the CDR3 is 14 residues.

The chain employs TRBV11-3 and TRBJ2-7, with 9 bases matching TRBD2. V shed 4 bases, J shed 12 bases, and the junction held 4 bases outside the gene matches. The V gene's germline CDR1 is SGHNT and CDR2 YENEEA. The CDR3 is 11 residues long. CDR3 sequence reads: CASSWRGGWYF. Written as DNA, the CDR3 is TGTGCCAGCAGCTGGCGGGGGGGTTGGTACTTC.

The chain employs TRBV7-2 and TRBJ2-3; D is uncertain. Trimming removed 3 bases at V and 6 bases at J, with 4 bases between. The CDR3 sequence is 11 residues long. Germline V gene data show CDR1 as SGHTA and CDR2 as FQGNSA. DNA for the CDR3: TGTGCCAGCAGCTTCAGGGATACGCAGTATTTT. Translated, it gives CASSFRDTQYF.

The CDR3 DNA follows: TGTGCCAGCAGCTTACTAGCGGGAGTCGAGACCCAGTACTTC. Translated: CASSLLAGVETQYF. V gene TRBV5-6 combines with J gene TRBJ2-5, with 11 bases fitting TRBD2. V lost 2 bases to trimming and J lost 5 bases; unmatched junction nucleotides: 2. CDR1 and CDR2 (germline): SGHDT, YYEEEE. CDR3 length equals 14 residues.

The CDR3 DNA reads as TGTGCCAGCAGCTTGACAGGGGGTGTCACTGAAGCTTTCTTT. Its protein is CASSLTGGVTEAFF. V usage is TRBV5-6 and J usage is TRBJ1-1, with 8 bases matching TRBD1. Per the germline V gene, CDR1 is SGHDT and CDR2 is YYEEEE. V lost 1 base to trimming and J lost 4 bases; unmatched junction nucleotides: 3. The CDR3 sequence is 14 residues long. The full variable domain, in which reference TRBV5-6 and TRBJ1-1 provide the parts outside the CDR3, is DAGVTQSPTHLIKTRGQQVTLRCSPKSGHDTVSWYQQALGQGPQFIFQYYEEEERQRGNFPDRFSGHQFPNYSSELNVNALLLGDSALYLCASSLTGGVTEAFFGQGTRLTVV.